This T cell receptor beta chain came from a study of cytomegalovirus exposure and HLA in healthy donors. General study results and limits: Cytomegalovirus association was assigned to about 150 TCR beta chains. Most TCR sequences showed up rarely, but some public TCRs showed up in many donors.

Libraries were prepared by immunoSEQ multiplex PCR; TCRdb keeps only in-frame clonotypes and omits some of them. The table has over 200,000 clones, 90% seen once; the top ten hold 0.37%. The table lists this clone with a few counts. Its antigen is as yet unknown. V lost 6 bases to trimming and J lost 2 bases, with 8 bases between them. The CDR3 has 12 residues. In germline, CDR1 is MNHNY, CDR2 SVGAGI (reference sequence). The sequence came from a woman younger than 35 in good health and CMV-seronegative. Sample: PBMCs. V usage is TRBV6-6 and J usage is TRBJ2-7; D is uncertain. CDR3 residues: CASRTSTYEQYF. In DNA form, the CDR3 reads TGTGCCAGCAGAACTTCTACCTACGAGCAGTACTTC.